This T cell receptor beta chain was profiled in a study of CXCR3-negative and CXCR3-positive naive CD8 T cells. Study-level points and caveats: For CXCR3-positive naive cells, TRB CDR3s were more hydrophobic than those of CXCR3-negative naive cells.

cDNA libraries for TRB were generated by 5' RACE incorporating UMI labels. TCRdb reprocessed the 5' RACE reads, keeping one entry per CDR3 protein, no DNA. This specimen shows about 110,000 distinct CDR3 sequences; the ten leading clones hold roughly 0.38%. About this clonotype itself: Its target is unknown.

The clonotype originates from a human donor in good health. Some clones in this sample may be carry-over from other donors' samples. Sequenced input: naive CXCR3+ CD8+ T cells from blood. Subset indicated: CD45RO-CCR7+CD27+CD95- naive CD8+ T cells expressing CXCR3 (TNR3+).

This CDR3 reads CASSMWGEQPQHF. This sequence joins TRBV19 and TRBJ1-5; TCRdb calls TRBD1, which cannot be checked without DNA. Per germline, CDR1 LNHDA and CDR2 SQIVND (reference sequence). There are 13 residues in the CDR3.